This T cell receptor (beta chain) stems from a study of T-cell memory formation after mild COVID-19. About the research overall: Clustering of TCRs was largely donor specific. Study results and caveats: Among CD4+ contracting clones, most were CM and EM, and CD8+ ones EMRA. Clones that got smaller from day 15 to 85 had even CD4/CD8, while clones growing later tipped toward CD4+.

TCRdb analysed the 5' RACE reads with MiXCR anew, one entry per CDR3 protein. The table records under 550,000 distinct CDR3 sequences, roughly 18% of them present only once. From germline, CDR1 is DFQATT and CDR2 SNEGSKA (reference sequence). The ends lost 6 bases at V and 1 base at J; junction bases unmatched: 5. This CDR3 has 13 amino acids. A note on this clonotype: Its antigen is undetermined.

The rearrangement links TRBV20-1 to TRBJ2-5; 7 positions match TRBD1. This clonotype originated in a man between 18 and 29 years old who had mild COVID-19 (a few samples of this study predate the infection). Cell type and time point are not known. Sequencing was carried out using PBMCs or a T cell subset sorted from them (not recorded which). The CDR3: CSAPRQGQETQYF. In DNA form, the CDR3 reads TGCAGTGCCCCTCGACAGGGCCAAGAGACCCAGTACTTC.